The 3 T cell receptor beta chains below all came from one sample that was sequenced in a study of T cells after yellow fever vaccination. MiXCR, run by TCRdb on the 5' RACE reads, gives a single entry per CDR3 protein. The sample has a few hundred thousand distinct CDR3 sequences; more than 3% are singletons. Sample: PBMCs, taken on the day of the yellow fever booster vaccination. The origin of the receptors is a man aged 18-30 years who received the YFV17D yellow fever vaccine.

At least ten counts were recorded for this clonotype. For the CDR3, the DNA is TGTGCCAGCAGTTACGGGGGGGACACCGGGGAGCTGTTTTTT. It encodes CASSYGGDTGELFF. The chain couples TRBV6-5 to TRBJ2-2; TRBD2 agrees at 7 bases. Germline V gene lookup returns CDR1 MNHEY and CDR2 SVGAGI. The CDR3 is 14 residues long. Trimming cost V 2 bases and J 3 bases; bases outside gene matches: 0.

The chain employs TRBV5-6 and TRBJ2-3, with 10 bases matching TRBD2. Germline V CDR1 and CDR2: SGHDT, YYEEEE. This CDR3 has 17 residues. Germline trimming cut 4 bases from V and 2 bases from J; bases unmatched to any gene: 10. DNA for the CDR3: TGTGCCAGCAGCCCTGCGGGACTAGCGACTTTCACAGATACGCAGTATTTT. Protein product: CASSPAGLATFTDTQYF.

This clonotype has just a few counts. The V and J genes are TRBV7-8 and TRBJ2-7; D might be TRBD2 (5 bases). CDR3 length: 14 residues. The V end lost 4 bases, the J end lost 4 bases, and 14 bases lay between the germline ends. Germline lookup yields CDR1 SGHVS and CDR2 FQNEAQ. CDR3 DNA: TGTGCCAGCAGCTCGGAGGTTGGGTTTTACGAGCAGTACGTC. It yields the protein CASSSEVGFYEQYV.